This T cell receptor beta chain was identified in a study of blood T cell repertoires in COVID-19. In the study overall: COVID-19 samples, acute and convalescent, were from the United States, Italy and Spain. From T cells, B-cell-depleted T cells, or PBMCs came the material, which was cDNA or gDNA.

Original analysis: Amplifying reference gene primers gave estimates of nucleated cell counts. The data were produced by immunoSEQ multiplex PCR, yet TCRdb's version contains in-frame clones alone and is incomplete. The V and J calls and clone size come from that table; D and trimming were worked out from the DNA. In the table there are over 250,000 clones, roughly nine tenths of which are singletons. This receptor was obtained from a man aged 35 to 55 who had recovered from COVID-19. Source material: peripheral blood.

CDR3 sequence (DNA): TGCGCCAGCAGCCGTTCTAGTCTATACAATGAGCAGTTCTTC. This encodes CASSRSSLYNEQFF. V usage is TRBV4-3 and J usage is TRBJ2-1; no clear D gene. Germline loops: CDR1 LGHNA, CDR2 YSLEER. This CDR3 is built from 14 residues. V lost 4 bases and J lost 4, with 11 bases in between.